This TCR beta chain was identified during a study of CD4+ T cells in melanoma. Whole-study findings and limits: A reported correlation linked neoantigen-specific CD4+ T cells to CD8+, macrophage and B cell function. Neoantigen-specific CD4+ T cells in melanoma reportedly had diverse differentiation states.

Method: immunoSEQ multiplex PCR; TCRdb's copy keeps in-frame clones and lacks some. The sample gives around 100,000 clones, roughly 90% of which show up once; less than 4% is in the top ten. In regard to this clone: The antigen is undetermined.

This sequence originates from a human donor with melanoma. Sequencing was done on a sample of peripheral blood.

Here the CDR3 reads CASSLDSYNEQFF. The CDR3 DNA sequence: TGTGCCAGCAGTTTAGACAGTTACAATGAGCAGTTCTTC. The chain links TRBV27 to TRBJ2-1; the D gene is possibly TRBD1 (5 bases). The germline V and J ends were trimmed by 2 bases and 4 bases, with 6 bases remaining between them. The CDR3 is 13 amino acids. Germline-derived CDR1 and CDR2 are MNHEY and SMNVEV (reference sequence).